The 3 T cell receptor beta chains reported below all come from one sample, sequenced in a study of shared clonotypes between healthy human individuals (dated by TCRdb to the early 2020s). The protocol used for the library was the immunoSEQ multiplex PCR assay. Drawn from immuneACCESS, this table holds only the in-frame rearrangements with V and J called that TCRdb kept. Clones are partly lost; checked studies trace under half to an unresolved V gene and leave the rest unexplained. A total of about 580,000 clones appear in this sample, roughly 98% of them only once. The top ten hold approximately 0.3% of the sample. CD8 naive samples were obtained by positive selection for CCR7 among CD45RO-negative cells, yielding a CD45RA+CCR7+ population from which TemRA cells were excluded. Material: naive CD8+ T cells sorted from blood. Reading the label with the study, this specimen's cell subset or site is: CD45RA+CCR7+. The receptors shown here come from a man aged 25-40 years in good health.

This chain joins TRBV11-2 and TRBJ2-3; TRBD1 aligns across 10 bases. Trimming removed 1 base from V and 5 bases from J; junction bases left unmatched: 3. The CDR3 is 15 residues long. Per germline, CDR1 SGHAT and CDR2 FQNNGV. CDR3 sequence (DNA): TGTGCCAGCAGCTTAGTCGACAGGGGGCGAGATACGCAGTATTTT. Translated, it gives CASSLVDRGRDTQYF.

The CDR3 DNA is TGTGCCACCCATGGCAGCCGGCAAGAGACCCAGTACTTC. Translation: CATHGSRQETQYF. V and J are TRBV6-6 and TRBJ2-5; D gene ambiguous. This CDR3 has 13 residues. Trimming removed 10 bases at V and 2 bases at J, with 14 bases between. CDR1 is MNHNY, CDR2 SVGAGI, per germline (reference sequence).

V gene TRBV7-9 combines with J gene TRBJ2-4; no clear D gene. Per germline, CDR1 SEHNR and CDR2 FQNEAQ (reference sequence). V lost 5 bases, J lost 0 bases, and 14 bases lay in between. This CDR3 spans 16 amino acids. As DNA, the CDR3 is TGTGCCAGCAGCCCTTGGCCTTGGACAGCCAAAAACATTCAGTACTTC. Protein sequence: CASSPWPWTAKNIQYF.